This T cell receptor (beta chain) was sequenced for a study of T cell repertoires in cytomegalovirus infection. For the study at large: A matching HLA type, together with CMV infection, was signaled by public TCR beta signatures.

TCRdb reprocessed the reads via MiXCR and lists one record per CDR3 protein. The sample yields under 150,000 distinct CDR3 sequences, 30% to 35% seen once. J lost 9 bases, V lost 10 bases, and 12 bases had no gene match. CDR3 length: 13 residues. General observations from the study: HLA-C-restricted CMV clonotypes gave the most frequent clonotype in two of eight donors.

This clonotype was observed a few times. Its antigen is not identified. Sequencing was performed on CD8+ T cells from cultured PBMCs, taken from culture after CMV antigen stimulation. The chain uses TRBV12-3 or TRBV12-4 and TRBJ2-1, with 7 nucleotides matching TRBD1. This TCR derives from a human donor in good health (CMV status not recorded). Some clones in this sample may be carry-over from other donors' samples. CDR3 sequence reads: CANRRTGYAEQFF. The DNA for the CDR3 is TGTGCCAACCGCCGGACAGGCTATGCTGAGCAGTTCTTC.